Each of the 26 T cell receptor beta chains below was sequenced from the same sample in a study of beta chain features in type 1 diabetes. Of the isolated RNA, all was reverse transcribed, and so the sequenced material was expressed TCRB transcripts. Some clones are missing from TCRdb's copy, which holds only in-frame ones; the method was immunoSEQ multiplex PCR. This repertoire shows 310,000 or so clones, approximately 8.2% found once; its top ten account for 0.44%. The sequencing sample was made of central memory CD4+ T cells from blood. These receptors came from a woman aged 18 to 35 in good health.

In its sample, this clone was seen a few times. The rearrangement joins TRBV29-1 to TRBJ2-2; D ambiguous. There are 13 residues in the CDR3. The germline gives CDR1 SQVTM, CDR2 ANQGSEA. V was cut by 4 bases and J by 3 bases, with 9 bases left in between. The CDR3 spells CSVGFGYTGELFF. The CDR3 bases are TGCAGCGTTGGTTTCGGATACACCGGGGAGCTGTTTTTT.

The chain uses TRBV29-1 and TRBJ2-7; D may be TRBD2 (6 bases). The CDR3 is 12 residues long. Trimming took off 4 bases at V and 3 bases at J, with 10 bases between the two ends. The germline V gene has CDR1 SQVTM and CDR2 ANQGSEA. CDR3 amino acids: CSVAGSVYEQYF. CDR3 sequence (DNA): TGCAGCGTTGCCGGGAGTGTCTACGAGCAGTACTTC.

V and J are TRBV7-9 and TRBJ2-3; TRBD2 agrees at 9 bases. The CDR3 runs to 17 residues. Trimming at V came to 0 bases and at J to 3 bases, leaving 7 bases not matched to a gene. CDR1 is SEHNR, CDR2 FQNEAQ, per germline (reference sequence). The CDR3 here is CASSLADGGLATDTQYF. The DNA for the CDR3 is TGTGCCAGCAGCTTAGCGGACGGCGGACTAGCGACAGATACGCAGTATTTT.

In this sample, this clone turned up many times. The same CDR3 also results from other DNA sequences found in this sample. The chain employs TRBV27 and TRBJ2-7; tentatively, D is TRBD1 (5 bases). The CDR3 runs to 10 residues. V was cut by 8 bases and J by 3 bases, with 5 bases left in between. Germline V lookup: CDR1 MNHEY, CDR2 SMNVEV (reference sequence). The CDR3 is CASGHYEQYF. The CDR3 region has the DNA TGTGCCAGCGGACACTACGAGCAGTACTTC.

This chain links TRBV10-3 with TRBJ2-3; 7 bases align to TRBD1. The CDR3 loop spans 16 amino acids. Looked up from germline, CDR1 is ENHRY and CDR2 is SYGVKD. V trimming: 5 bases; J trimming: 2 bases; junction bases outside the gene matches: 10. CDR3 in DNA: TGTGCCATCAGTATTTCACAGGGGCTATACACAGATACGCAGTATTTT. Translation gives CAISISQGLYTDTQYF.

The V and J genes are TRBV27 and TRBJ2-1, with 8 bases lining up with TRBD2. V dropped 8 bases and J dropped 0; count of bases not matched to a gene: 3. CDR3 size: 14 residues. The germline CDR1 and CDR2 sequences are MNHEY and SMNVEV (reference sequence). This CDR3 is CASWTSHSYNEQFF. CDR3 coding DNA: TGTGCCAGCTGGACTAGCCACTCCTACAATGAGCAGTTCTTC.

This clone was seen more than once but under ten times. The chain carries TRBV7-8 and TRBJ2-7; D is unclear. CDR3 length equals 12 residues. Germline V gives CDR1 SGHVS, CDR2 FQNEAQ. The V and J ends lost 3 bases and 10 bases respectively, with 13 bases between them. The CDR3 DNA follows: TGTGCCAGCAGCTTTGCATCTGGCCCCCAGTACTTC. Protein sequence: CASSFASGPQYF.

The rearrangement links TRBV21-1 to TRBJ2-3; TRBD2 is taken as the D call from the table, unchecked against the DNA. TRBV21-1 counts as a pseudogene. There are 16 residues in the CDR3. CDR3 nucleotide sequence: TGTGCCAGCAGCAAATCGAGCGGGAGTCATACAGATACGCAGTATTTT. Protein: CASSKSSGSHTDTQYF.

Only a few counts were recorded for this clone. The chain has TRBV11-2 and TRBJ2-4; weak D call: TRBD1 (6 bases). V was shortened by 3 bases and J by 11 bases, with 23 bases between the two germline ends. Germline assignment: CDR1 SGHAT and CDR2 FQNNGV. This CDR3 contains 16 residues. The CDR3 protein is CASSFLDLQGNGVQYF. The CDR3 region has the DNA TGTGCCAGCAGCTTTTTAGACCTACAGGGTAACGGCGTTCAGTACTTC.

This clone has just a few counts. This chain joins TRBV27 and TRBJ2-2; 7 nucleotides match TRBD2. CDR3 length: 14 amino acids. Germline assignment: CDR1 MNHEY and CDR2 SMNVEV (reference sequence). The V gene end was trimmed by 6 bases and the J gene end by 6 bases; junction bases not matched to a gene: 7. The CDR3 spells CASSRGSTPGELFF. Written as DNA, the CDR3 is TGTGCCAGCAGCCGCGGGAGTACCCCCGGGGAGCTGTTTTTT.

This chain joins TRBV7-9 and TRBJ2-5; 9 positions match TRBD1. The CDR3 has 14 residues. Germline V CDR1 and CDR2: SEHNR, FQNEAQ (reference sequence). The V and J ends lost 6 bases and 1 base, in that order; junction bases with no gene match: 3. CDR3: CASSQTGGQETQYF. CDR3 DNA: TGTGCCAGCAGTCAGACAGGGGGCCAAGAGACCCAGTACTTC.

The chain has TRBV5-4 and TRBJ1-1, with a weak D call TRBD1 (5 bases). The CDR3 sequence is 13 residues long. The V gene's germline CDR1 is SGHNT and CDR2 YYREEE (reference sequence). Trimming left V 4 bases short and J 2 bases short, with 9 bases between. CDR3 in amino acids: CASSIDSNTEAFF. The CDR3, as DNA: TGTGCCAGCAGCATCGACAGCAACACTGAAGCTTTCTTT.

This clone came up many times. V usage is TRBV5-6 and J usage is TRBJ2-3; D gene uncertain. Trimming removed 1 base at V and 6 bases at J, with 9 bases between. The CDR3 totals 13 residues. Germline V CDR1 and CDR2: SGHDT, YYEEEE. The CDR3, as DNA: TGTGCCAGCAGCTTGTGGAGTAGGGATACGCAGTATTTT. Protein product: CASSLWSRDTQYF.

This clone was seen a few times. The chain joins TRBV28 to TRBJ2-3, with 13 positions matching TRBD2. In germline, CDR1 is MDHEN, CDR2 SYDVKM. With V trimmed by 4 bases and J by 1 base, 8 bases remained unmatched. The CDR3 length is 18 residues. The CDR3 DNA reads as TGTGCCAGCAGTTCAAGGACTAGCGGGAGTCTTGGCACAGATACGCAGTATTTT. Amino acids: CASSSRTSGSLGTDTQYF.

This clone was counted ten times or more. This chain joins TRBV27 and TRBJ2-7; the match to TRBD2 covers 8 bases. The length of the CDR3 is 15 residues. Germline trimming cut 1 base from V and 3 bases from J; bases unmatched to any gene: 5. Germline loops: CDR1 MNHEY, CDR2 SMNVEV (reference sequence). This chain's CDR3 is CASSLYGGRIYEQYF. CDR3 DNA: TGTGCCAGCAGTTTATACGGCGGGAGGATCTACGAGCAGTACTTC.

This clone was detected only a few times. This CDR3 reads CASSLSAGFTGELFF. CDR3 sequence (DNA): TGCGCCAGCAGCCTGTCTGCAGGATTCACCGGGGAGCTGTTTTTT. The rearrangement uses TRBV5-1 and TRBJ2-2, with no clear D. V lost 4 bases to trimming and J lost 4 bases, with 14 bases between them. Germline V CDR1 and CDR2: SGHRS, YFSETQ. The CDR3 contains 15 residues.

The rearrangement links TRBV27 to TRBJ1-5; D unresolved. Trimming removed 3 bases at V and 5 bases at J, with 14 bases between. From germline, CDR1 is MNHEY and CDR2 SMNVEV (reference sequence). The CDR3 has 15 amino acids. CDR3 in amino acids: CASSFLSGRDQPQHF. CDR3 sequence (DNA): TGTGCCAGCAGTTTTCTCTCCGGGCGGGATCAGCCCCAGCATTTT.

This clone occurred a few times. This chain connects TRBV7-3 to TRBJ2-3; D perhaps matches TRBD2 (6 bases). The CDR3 is 13 residues long. Trimming left V 6 bases short and J 6 bases short, with 13 bases between. Germline-derived CDR1 and CDR2 are SGHTA and FQGTGA. This chain's CDR3 is CASRLGGLDTQYF. Here the CDR3 DNA reads TGTGCCAGCAGATTGGGAGGATTGGATACGCAGTATTTT.

This clone was observed many times. The CDR3 region has the DNA TGTGCCAGCAGCTTTTCGGTTGGAACAGATACGCAGTATTTT. Translated, it gives CASSFSVGTDTQYF. The rearrangement uses TRBV7-9 and TRBJ2-3, with unresolved D. The CDR3 runs 14 residues. Germline V gives CDR1 SEHNR, CDR2 FQNEAQ (reference sequence). Trimming removed 3 bases at V and 3 bases at J, with 10 bases between.

This clone was picked up a small number of times. The rearrangement links TRBV4-2 to TRBJ2-7; 9 bases line up with TRBD2. V lost 4 bases to trimming and J lost 2 bases; unmatched junction nucleotides: 9. Germline CDR1 and CDR2: LGHNA and YNFKEQ. CDR3 length: 16 residues. The CDR3 protein is CASSPLTSGGTYEQYF. The DNA of the CDR3 is TGTGCCAGCAGCCCTCTGACTAGCGGAGGGACCTACGAGCAGTACTTC.

There are a few counts of this clone. The chain links TRBV28 to TRBJ1-2; maybe TRBD1 (6 bases). V was clipped by 4 bases and J by 7 bases, with 16 bases between them. The CDR3 runs 14 residues. Per the germline V gene, CDR1 is MDHEN and CDR2 is SYDVKM. The CDR3 coding sequence is TGTGCCAGCAGTTACGGACAGCACTTGGGTGGCTACACCTTC. It encodes CASSYGQHLGGYTF.

This clone was detected a few times. This CDR3 is also generated by other DNA sequences in the sample. The chain recombines TRBV14 with TRBJ2-3; D gene unclear. The CDR3 length is 14 residues. V was trimmed by 0 bases and J by 3 bases, leaving 7 bases between them. Germline lookup yields CDR1 SGHDN and CDR2 FVKESK. CDR3: CASSQDPQTDTQYF. For the CDR3, the DNA is TGTGCCAGCAGCCAAGACCCCCAGACAGATACGCAGTATTTT.

The chain recombines TRBV28 with TRBJ2-3, with 7 bases lining up with TRBD1. CDR3 length equals 19 residues. Germline trimming cut 4 bases from V and 1 base from J; bases unmatched to any gene: 17. CDR1 and CDR2 (germline): MDHEN, SYDVKM. In nucleotides, the CDR3 is TGTGCCAGCAGTTCCCTGGACAGGCTCAGATTTACCGGCACAGATACGCAGTATTTT. The encoded protein is CASSSLDRLRFTGTDTQYF.

For this clone: Within the sample, other DNA sequences also encode this same CDR3. The rearrangement uses TRBV20-1 and TRBJ2-1, with unresolved D. Germline V gene lookup returns CDR1 DFQATT and CDR2 SNEGSKA (reference sequence). Trimming left V 2 bases short and J 4 bases short, with 3 bases between. This CDR3 is 11 amino acids long. CDR3 in amino acids: CSARPYNEQFF. The CDR3 coding sequence is TGCAGTGCTAGACCTTACAATGAGCAGTTCTTC.

This clone was counted only a few times. J is TRBJ1-1 and V is TRBV2, with D possibly TRBD1 on 6 matching bases. The CDR3 contains 13 residues. V lost 10 bases, J lost 2 bases, and 14 bases lay in between. The germline V gene has CDR1 SNHLY and CDR2 FYNNEI. CDR3 sequence (DNA): TGTGCCATACAGGGTCGGACCAACACTGAAGCTTTCTTT. This translates into CAIQGRTNTEAFF.

This rearrangement joins TRBV5-1 to TRBJ2-5; D is unresolved. This CDR3 has 13 residues. Germline V lookup: CDR1 SGHRS, CDR2 YFSETQ. V was shortened by 5 bases and J by 5 bases, with 13 bases between the two germline ends. The CDR3 nucleotides read TGCGCCAGCAGTTTGACCCTTGGGGAGACCCAGTACTTC. Amino acid sequence: CASSLTLGETQYF.